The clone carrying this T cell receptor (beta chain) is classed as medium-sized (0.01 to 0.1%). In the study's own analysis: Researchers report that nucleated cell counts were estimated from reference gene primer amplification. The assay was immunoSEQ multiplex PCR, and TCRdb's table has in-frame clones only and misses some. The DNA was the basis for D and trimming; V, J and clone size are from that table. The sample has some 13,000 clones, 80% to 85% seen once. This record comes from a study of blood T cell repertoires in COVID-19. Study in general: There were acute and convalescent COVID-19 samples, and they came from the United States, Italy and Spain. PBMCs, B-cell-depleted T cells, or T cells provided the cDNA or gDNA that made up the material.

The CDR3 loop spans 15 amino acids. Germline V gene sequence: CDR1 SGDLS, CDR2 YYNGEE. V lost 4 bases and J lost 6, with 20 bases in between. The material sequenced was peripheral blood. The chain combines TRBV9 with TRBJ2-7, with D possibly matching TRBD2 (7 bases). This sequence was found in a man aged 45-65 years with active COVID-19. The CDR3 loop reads CASSLRGAGEGEQYF. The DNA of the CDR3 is TGTGCCAGCAGCTTGAGAGGGGCAGGGGAGGGCGAGCAGTACTTC.